These 29 T cell receptor beta chains share one sample of origin, sequenced in a study of T cell responses to AZD1222 COVID-19 vaccine. TCRdb's table, derived via immunoSEQ multiplex PCR, lists solely in-frame clones and lacks some. Among approximately 260,000 clones listed, approximately 93% were seen once. The specimen was peripheral blood, collected on day 0 of AZD1222 vaccination. Receptors originate from an adult in good health.

The gene calls are TRBV5-1 and TRBJ1-6; 9 nucleotides line up with TRBD1. Losses at the gene ends were 0 bases for V and 9 bases for J; bases not matched to a gene: 7. Per germline, CDR1 SGHRS and CDR2 YFSETQ. This CDR3 has 16 amino acids. CDR3 in DNA: TGCGCCAGCAGCTTGGAGGTGGGACAGGGCCTTTCACCCCTCCACTTT. This codes for CASSLEVGQGLSPLHF.

In the case of this clone: In the same sample, other DNA sequences code for this CDR3. The rearrangement uses TRBV5-1 and TRBJ2-1, with 12 bases fitting TRBD2. Per germline, CDR1 SGHRS and CDR2 YFSETQ. There are 15 residues in the CDR3. The V segment lost 0 bases and the J segment 6 bases; nucleotides outside the gene matches: 1. In DNA form, the CDR3 reads TGCGCCAGCAGCTTGGCTAGCGGGAGGGGCAATGAGCAGTTCTTC. Amino acid sequence: CASSLASGRGNEQFF.

In regard to this clone: The sample holds other DNA sequences that translate to the same CDR3. V and J are TRBV3-1 (or the pseudogene TRBV3-2) and TRBJ1-5; 7 bases map to TRBD1. The trim removed 5 bases at V and 7 bases at J, leaving 5 bases unmatched. Per the germline V gene, CDR1 is LGHDT and CDR2 is YNNKEL (reference sequence). The CDR3 sequence is 13 residues long. Here the CDR3 DNA reads TGTGCCAGCAGCTGGACAGGAGACCAGCCCCAGCATTTT. Translated, it gives CASSWTGDQPQHF.

This chain links TRBV19 with TRBJ2-7, with 8 bases lining up with TRBD2. This CDR3 has 14 residues. Losses at the gene ends were 10 bases for V and 1 base for J; bases not matched to a gene: 9. Germline V lookup: CDR1 LNHDA, CDR2 SQIVND (reference sequence). The CDR3, as DNA: TGTGCCACCCCCCCCGGGAGGGGATCCTACGAGCAGTACTTC. It specifies CATPPGRGSYEQYF.

The chain recombines TRBV28 with TRBJ2-5; TRBD1 or TRBD2 may be the D gene (5 bases each). Trimming pared 6 bases from V and 5 bases from J, leaving 16 bases between. Germline V lookup: CDR1 MDHEN, CDR2 SYDVKM. The CDR3 extends over 14 amino acids. The CDR3 DNA reads TGTGCCAGCAGCCGGGGACCCCTCCGGGAGACCCAGTACTTC. Protein: CASSRGPLRETQYF.

This clone was recorded only once. V is TRBV11-1 and J is TRBJ2-1, with D unclear. The germline V gene has CDR1 SGHAT and CDR2 FQDESV (reference sequence). Trimming removed 4 bases at V and 6 bases at J, with 10 bases between. The CDR3 contains 13 residues. The CDR3 DNA sequence: TGTGCCAGCAGCTCCTCGGGTTTCAATGAGCAGTTCTTC. As protein: CASSSSGFNEQFF.

This sequence joins TRBV4-1 and TRBJ1-1; unclear D gene. CDR3 size: 15 residues. V was shortened by 4 bases and J by 0 bases, with 12 bases between the two germline ends. Germline CDR1 MGHRA, CDR2 YSYEKL. This CDR3 reads CASSPESHMNTEAFF. In nucleotides, the CDR3 is TGCGCCAGCAGCCCAGAGAGTCACATGAACACTGAAGCTTTCTTT.

The rearrangement joins TRBV10-3 to TRBJ1-5, with 7 positions matching TRBD1. CDR1 ENHRY and CDR2 SYGVKD come from the germline V gene. The CDR3 totals 15 residues. Trimming took 3 bases from V and 1 from J; bases not matched to a gene: 3. The CDR3 DNA follows: TGTGCCATCAGTGAAACAGGGGTGAGCAATCAGCCCCAGCATTTT. Protein: CAISETGVSNQPQHF.

This chain links TRBV6-6 with TRBJ2-7, with TRBD2 as a possible D gene (6 bases). This CDR3 spans 13 amino acids. The V end lost 6 bases, the J end lost 1 base, and 10 bases lay between the germline ends. Germline CDR1 MNHNY, CDR2 SVGAGI (reference sequence). The CDR3 sequence is CASRGRGSYEQYF. The DNA for the CDR3 is TGTGCCAGCAGGGGACGGGGGTCCTACGAGCAGTACTTC.

The chain links TRBV28 to TRBJ1-6; no firm D call. The CDR3 is 17 amino acids. Trimming took off 2 bases at V and 7 bases at J, with 18 bases between the two ends. The V gene's germline CDR1 is MDHEN and CDR2 SYDVKM. The CDR3 loop reads CASSLPSPPRENSPLHF. DNA of the CDR3: TGTGCCAGCAGTTTACCCAGTCCGCCCCGGGAGAATTCACCCCTCCACTTT.

The rearrangement joins TRBV2 to TRBJ2-5, with 12 bases aligning to TRBD2. J was trimmed by 3 bases and V by 7 bases; bases with no gene match: 3. This CDR3 has 14 residues. Germline lookup yields CDR1 SNHLY and CDR2 FYNNEI. CDR3 region: CASTRTSGKETQYF. CDR3 sequence (DNA): TGTGCCAGCACGCGGACTAGCGGGAAAGAGACCCAGTACTTC.

This clone appeared a single time. The chain has TRBV6-6 and TRBJ2-5; TRBD1 agrees at 9 bases. The germline V gene encodes CDR1 MNHNY and CDR2 SVGAGI (reference sequence). The CDR3 is 16 amino acids. J lost 4 bases, V lost 0 bases, and 6 bases had no gene match. The CDR3 DNA is TGTGCCAGCAGTTACTCCCCCGGACAGGGGAGAGAGACCCAGTACTTC. It specifies CASSYSPGQGRETQYF.

The chain links TRBV7-8 to TRBJ2-7; 9 nucleotides align to TRBD1. Germline CDR1 reads SGHVS; CDR2 reads FQNEAQ. J was trimmed by 5 bases and V by 4 bases; bases with no gene match: 9. CDR3 length: 15 residues. The CDR3 protein is CASSWTTDRGNEQYF. As DNA, the CDR3 is TGTGCCAGCAGCTGGACCACGGACAGGGGCAACGAGCAGTACTTC.

This chain links TRBV7-2 with TRBJ1-1; no definite D call. The germline V gene has CDR1 SGHTA and CDR2 FQGNSA. The CDR3 runs to 13 residues. V was shortened by 3 bases and J by 1 base, with 6 bases between the two germline ends. CDR3 coding DNA: TGTGCCAGCAGCTTTACACCGAACACTGAAGCTTTCTTT. Translated: CASSFTPNTEAFF.

The gene calls are TRBV4-2 and TRBJ1-1, with TRBD1 matching over 7 bases. The CDR3 length is 15 residues. Losses at the gene ends were 2 bases for V and 2 bases for J; bases not matched to a gene: 5. From germline, CDR1 is LGHNA and CDR2 YNFKEQ. CDR3 sequence reads: CASSQTRDSNTEAFF. In nucleotides, the CDR3 is TGTGCCAGCAGCCAAACCCGGGACAGTAACACTGAAGCTTTCTTT.

The CDR3 bases are TGTGCCAGCAGCTTCGGGACACCGGGCTACGAGCAGTACTTC. Translated, it gives CASSFGTPGYEQYF. V and J are TRBV7-2 and TRBJ2-7; tentative D call: TRBD1 (6 bases). Germline values: CDR1 SGHTA, CDR2 FQGNSA. The V and J ends lost 3 bases and 3 bases respectively, with 12 bases between them. The CDR3 is made up of 14 amino acids.

The rearrangement joins TRBV7-2 to TRBJ2-6; 7 bases are shared with TRBD1. Germline CDR1 is SGHTA and CDR2 is FQGNSA. The V gene end was trimmed by 5 bases and the J gene end by 4 bases; junction bases not matched to a gene: 8. The CDR3 consists of 16 residues. Here the CDR3 DNA reads TGTGCCAGCAGCGCCAGACAGGGTTTGGGGGCCAACGTCCTGACTTTC. Translating gives CASSARQGLGANVLTF.

The rearrangement uses TRBV7-6 and TRBJ2-5; 8 bases map to TRBD1. This CDR3 contains 16 residues. Losses at the gene ends were 5 bases for V and 5 bases for J; bases not matched to a gene: 13. Germline V gene data show CDR1 as SGHVS and CDR2 as FNYEAQ. The CDR3 reads CASSPALDRGLETQYF. CDR3 bases: TGTGCCAGCAGCCCCGCACTCGACAGGGGTCTGGAGACCCAGTACTTC.

The rearrangement joins TRBV7-2 to TRBJ2-7; TRBD1 matches at 8 bases. The CDR3 is 15 residues long. J gave up 4 bases and V 1 base, and 6 bases lay outside the gene matches. CDR1 SGHTA and CDR2 FQGNSA come from the germline V gene. This chain's CDR3 is CASSLVSGGWYEQYF. The CDR3 DNA reads TGTGCCAGCAGCTTAGTCTCAGGGGGCTGGTACGAGCAGTACTTC. Variable domain in full (rest from reference TRBV7-2 and TRBJ2-7): GAGVSQSPSNKVTEKGKDVELRCDPISGHTALYWYRQSLGQGLEFLIYFQGNSAPDKSGLPSDRFSAERTGGSVSTLTIQRTQQEDSAVYLCASSLVSGGWYEQYFGPGTRLTVT.

The chain uses TRBV2 and TRBJ2-2, with 10 bases aligning to TRBD1. The V and J ends lost 8 bases and 3 bases, in that order; junction bases with no gene match: 12. The germline gives CDR1 SNHLY, CDR2 FYNNEI. This CDR3 comprises 17 residues. The CDR3 spells CASSGTGARHDTGELFF. CDR3 DNA: TGTGCCAGCTCCGGGACAGGGGCTCGACATGACACCGGGGAGCTGTTTTTT.

This clone has only one observation. This chain uses TRBV7-8 with TRBJ2-3; D not resolved. The V and J ends lost 2 bases and 0 bases respectively, with 6 bases between them. The CDR3 extends over 14 amino acids. Germline assignment: CDR1 SGHVS and CDR2 FQNEAQ. The CDR3 nucleotides read TGTGCCAGCAGCTTAATCGAAAGCACAGATACGCAGTATTTT. Translating it yields CASSLIESTDTQYF. Full variable domain (rest looked up from reference TRBV7-8 and TRBJ2-3): GAGVSQSPRYKVAKRGQDVALRCDPISGHVSLFWYQQALGQGPEFLTYFQNEAQLDKSGLPSDRFFAERPEGSVSTLKIQRTQQEDSAVYLCASSLIESTDTQYFGPGTRLTVL.

This rearrangement joins TRBV25-1 to TRBJ2-1; D is undetermined. The germline gives CDR1 MGHDK, CDR2 SYGVNS. The CDR3 is 15 residues long. The V and J ends lost 1 base and 2 bases respectively, with 9 bases between them. CDR3 protein: CASSEFGRPYNEQFF. DNA for the CDR3: TGTGCCAGCAGTGAATTCGGCAGGCCCTACAATGAGCAGTTCTTC.

V is TRBV5-4 and J is TRBJ2-7; D gene uncertain. Germline lookup yields CDR1 SGHNT and CDR2 YYREEE (reference sequence). The CDR3 runs to 11 residues. V lost 4 bases and J 5 bases, leaving 7 bases between the germline ends. CDR3 protein: CASSKDHEQYF. CDR3 coding DNA: TGTGCCAGCAGCAAAGACCACGAGCAGTACTTC.

DNA of the CDR3: TGTGCCAGCAAAACCGGGGGGGCGCACTCCTACGAGCAGTACTTC. Translated, it gives CASKTGGAHSYEQYF. This chain links TRBV27 with TRBJ2-7; 8 bases are a match to TRBD2. The V gene's germline CDR1 is MNHEY and CDR2 SMNVEV (reference sequence). This CDR3 has 15 amino acids. V lost 7 bases and J lost 0; bases outside the gene matches: 8.

This chain joins TRBV29-1 and TRBJ1-2; D is ambiguous. Per germline, CDR1 SQVTM and CDR2 ANQGSEA. V lost 7 bases, J lost 5 bases, and 20 bases lay in between. The CDR3 length is 14 residues. CDR3 coding DNA: TGCAGCGCAGTCCCGGTGGAGTACCATTATGGCTACACCTTC. Translating it yields CSAVPVEYHYGYTF.

The chain carries TRBV10-2 and TRBJ1-5; D is possibly TRBD1 (5 bases). V shed 3 bases and J shed 3 bases, with 15 bases lying between them. Germline V gene lookup returns CDR1 WSHSY and CDR2 SAAADI. The CDR3 length is 16 residues. Written as DNA, the CDR3 is TGCGCCAGCAGTGAACCGGGCTGGGGGGTCAATCAGCCCCAGCATTTT. Translating it yields CASSEPGWGVNQPQHF.

The chain carries TRBV6-2 or TRBV6-3 and TRBJ1-4, with D perhaps matching TRBD1 (5 bases). The CDR3 covers 13 residues. Germline lookup yields CDR1 MNHEY and CDR2 SVGEGT. Trimming took 4 bases from V and 6 from J, leaving 9 bases between them. The CDR3 sequence is CASSSPRDEKLFF. The CDR3 coding sequence is TGTGCCAGCAGTTCCCCCAGGGATGAAAAACTGTTTTTT.

The chain recombines TRBV7-2 with TRBJ2-1; D is unresolved. Germline CDR1 reads SGHTA; CDR2 reads FQGNSA. The CDR3 contains 13 residues. Trimming cost V 4 bases and J 10 bases, with 14 bases left between them. The CDR3 sequence is CASSSPSGSEQFF. The DNA of the CDR3 is TGTGCCAGCAGCTCCCCTAGTGGTTCCGAGCAGTTCTTC.

This clone has just one count. The rearrangement links TRBV7-2 to TRBJ2-5; possibly TRBD2 for D (7 bases). Trimming left V 5 bases short and J 5 bases short, with 18 bases between. The CDR3 has 15 residues. Per the germline V gene, CDR1 is SGHTA and CDR2 is FQGNSA. CDR3 region: CASSKGGVSRETQYF. The CDR3 DNA reads TGTGCCAGCAGCAAAGGGGGGGTCTCAAGGGAGACCCAGTACTTC.